This TCR beta chain derives from a study of CD8 T cells in ankylosing spondylitis (TCRdb year 2017). For context, the study as a whole: T cell receptor beta repertoires were profiled in healthy donors and ankylosing spondylitis patients so that disease-linked TCR variants could be found. Peripheral blood was sampled, and synovial fluid was also collected from ankylosing spondylitis patients. The full study cohort comprised 25 ankylosing spondylitis patients and around 100 healthy donors. What the work shows at the level of the full study, not this receptor alone: The disease-linked clones had a CD8+ phenotype and were found at relatively low frequencies in peripheral blood. Some TCR beta motif variants had previously been reported in synovial fluid and blood of reactive arthritis patients, which suggested common disease-initiation mechanisms. A TCR beta motif made up of several highly homologous amino acid variants appeared to be characteristic of blood from ankylosing spondylitis patients. The disease-linked clones were reported as significantly enriched in matched synovial fluid samples from ankylosing spondylitis patients.

The CDR3 spans 15 residues, from the cysteine through the phenylalanine. Only the CDR3 region is kept as DNA, spanning 45 bases read in frame from base 1. From V the trimming removes 1 base and from J it removes 4 bases, while the gene matches leave 2 bases of the junction unaccounted for. The germline V gene specifies MNHEY as CDR1 and SVGAGI as CDR2. This clonotype turned up a few times. This receptor's antigen is unknown. No much larger clone exists at a distance of one base, and base qualities are not known. Sequencing took place on an Illumina HiSeq 2500. Quantitative 5'-RACE with molecular barcodes was the method used to prepare the TCR beta libraries. Under the source paper's analysis protocol: A new computational method, built on a probabilistic model of VDJ rearrangement, was used to identify disease-linked TCR variants. The public sequencing data were trimmed at Q25 with fastp and processed into clonotypes with MiXCR by TCRdb, which kept only in-frame beta chains. Entries are consolidated by CDR3 protein sequence, retaining the most common genes and DNA. The authors' filters were not applied to this entry. The sample yields some 800,000 distinct CDR3 sequences; around 11% were counted once. Around 0.51% of the sample is held by the ten biggest clonotypes.

This sequence originates from a male donor with ankylosing spondylitis. Recombination linked TRBV6-5 to TRBJ2-2, with 8 bases in between that match TRBD1. Source material: blood, either unsorted or a sorted T cell fraction (not recorded which). DNA sequence: TGTGCCAGCAGTTACTACCAGGGGGCCACCGGGGAGCTGTTTTTT. It specifies CASSYYQGATGELFF.